Listed here are 19 T cell receptor beta chains from one sample, sequenced in a study of metastatic and nonmetastatic thyroid tumors. Among the patients, none had received any treatment before thyroid surgery. TCRdb re-called the PCR reads via MiXCR. The table has about 69,000 clones, approximately 15% seen once; the top ten hold under 8%. Sequenced sample: blood. Receptors were obtained from a male donor with papillary thyroid cancer or a benign thyroid nodule (not recorded which). Some clones in this sample may be carry-over from other donors' samples.

This clone occurred a few times. Possible read error: a much larger clone is one base away. V usage is TRBV2 and J usage is TRBJ2-5; TRBD2 might be the D (6 bases). In germline, CDR1 is SNHLY, CDR2 FYNNEI. Trimming stripped 3 bases from V and 5 bases from J, with 16 bases between. This CDR3 region has 15 residues. DNA of the CDR3: TGTGCCAGCAGTGATCCGGTACTAGCTGAGGAGACCCAGTACTTC. This encodes CASSDPVLAEETQYF.

This chain uses TRBV11-1 with TRBJ2-1; possible D gene TRBD2, 6 bases. CDR3 size: 15 residues. Germline CDR1 SGHAT, CDR2 FQDESV (reference sequence). Deletions cut 4 bases from V and 12 bases from J, with 22 bases between. CDR3 region: CASSSGAGDARAQFF. Here the CDR3 DNA reads TGTGCCAGCAGCTCGGGAGCTGGAGATGCCCGGGCGCAGTTCTTC.

This clone has more than one count but fewer than ten. A read error may be the cause here, since a much bigger clone is one base away. V and J are TRBV30 and TRBJ2-3; 9 bases align to TRBD1. V lost 5 bases to trimming and J lost 6 bases; unmatched junction nucleotides: 6. CDR1 and CDR2 (germline): GTSNPN, SVGIG (reference sequence). The length of the CDR3 is 13 residues. The CDR3 DNA follows: TGTGCCTGGGACAGGGGGGCGTCGGATACGCAGTATTTT. This gives the protein CAWDRGASDTQYF.

At least ten counts were recorded for this clone. An end of the junction does not agree with germline; a read error may underlie this. Distinct nucleotide sequences in the sample also encode this CDR3. The chain couples TRBV7-7 to TRBJ1-1, with no clear D. The CDR3 is made up of 13 amino acids. Germline CDR1 SSHAT, CDR2 FNYEAQ (reference sequence). The CDR3 here is CASSLDVNTEAFF. CDR3 bases: TGTGCTAGCAGCTTAGATGTGAACACTGAAGCTTTCTTT.

There are a few counts of this clone. This chain links TRBV12-3 or TRBV12-4 with TRBJ1-1; 9 bases align to TRBD1. V lost 7 bases, J lost 4 bases, and 7 bases stayed unmatched. This CDR3 has 14 amino acids. CDR3 nucleotide sequence: TGTGCCAGCACCAGGGACAGGGCAAGCACTGAAGCTTTCTTT. It specifies CASTRDRASTEAFF.

This clone was observed a few times. The genes are TRBV12-3 or TRBV12-4 and TRBJ1-4; TRBD1 is a possible D gene (5 bases). V gave up 7 bases and J gave up 7 bases, with 16 bases separating them. The CDR3 sequence is 14 residues long. DNA for the CDR3: TGTGCCAGCATTCTAGGACATGGAGGTGAAAAACTGTTTTTT. Residues: CASILGHGGEKLFF.

This clone was counted at least ten times. The gene calls are TRBV4-1 and TRBJ2-1, with 8 bases lining up with TRBD2. Looked up from germline, CDR1 is MGHRA and CDR2 is YSYEKL. With 6 bases clipped from V and 4 bases from J, the junction kept 8 bases outside the gene matches. This CDR3 is built from 15 residues. The CDR3 is CASSGFSGGYNEQFF. DNA for the CDR3: TGCGCCAGCAGTGGCTTTTCGGGAGGGTACAATGAGCAGTTCTTC.

This clone was picked up many times. The same CDR3 can be traced to other DNA sequences in this sample. This chain links TRBV9 with TRBJ1-1; 7 nucleotides agree with TRBD1. Germline V CDR1 and CDR2: SGDLS, YYNGEE. The V gene end was trimmed by 3 bases and the J gene end by 3 bases; junction bases not matched to a gene: 20. This CDR3 is built from 19 residues. The CDR3 here is CASSAGGLTGQRTDTEAFF. The CDR3, as DNA: TGTGCCAGCAGCGCCGGTGGACTAACGGGACAGAGGACAGACACTGAAGCTTTCTTT.

This clone has a count of ten or more. The chain is built from TRBV11-3 and TRBJ2-1, with 9 bases fitting TRBD2. With V trimmed by 4 bases and J by 3 bases, 7 bases remained unmatched. The germline V gene has CDR1 SGHNT and CDR2 YENEEA. This CDR3 is 16 amino acids long. CDR3 sequence: CASSSNRGRDYNEQFF. DNA of the CDR3: TGTGCCAGCAGCTCCAATCGCGGGAGGGACTACAATGAGCAGTTCTTC.

As for this clone: A read error may produce the germline difference seen at one junction end. The chain links TRBV7-8 to TRBJ2-3; the D gene is possibly TRBD1 (6 bases). CDR3 size: 15 residues. Per germline, CDR1 SGHVS and CDR2 FQNEAQ. The CDR3 loop reads CASSLVEQGSYTQYF. For the CDR3, the DNA is TGCGCCAGCAGCTTAGTCGAACAGGGTTCTTATACGCAGTATTTT.

In its sample, this clone was seen many times. The chain uses TRBV6-2 or TRBV6-3 and TRBJ2-7; D is possibly TRBD2 (7 bases). Germline V gene sequence: CDR1 MNHEY, CDR2 SVGEGT. The CDR3 runs 14 residues. V lost 6 bases to trimming and J lost 4 bases, with 16 bases between them. CDR3 nucleotide sequence: TGTGCCAGCAGGGGCGGCGGGGGCTTATACGAGCAGTACGTC. This sequence encodes CASRGGGGLYEQYV.

This clone was seen at least ten times. This chain connects TRBV6-2 or TRBV6-3 to TRBJ2-2; D is ambiguous. CDR3 length: 11 amino acids. With 6 bases removed from V and 3 bases from J, the gap between germline ends came to 2 bases. CDR1 and CDR2 from the germline V gene are MNHEY and SVGEGT. CDR3 DNA: TGTGCCAGCAGATACACCGGGGAGCTGTTTTTT. Residues: CASRYTGELFF.

This clone showed up many times. The chain employs TRBV19 and TRBJ2-6; D may be TRBD1 or TRBD2 (5 bases each). CDR1 LNHDA and CDR2 SQIVND come from the germline V gene (reference sequence). The CDR3 has 16 amino acids. V was clipped by 4 bases and J by 0 bases, with 10 bases between them. CDR3 protein: CASSKAGTSGANVLTF. The CDR3 DNA reads as TGTGCCAGTAGTAAGGCAGGGACCTCTGGGGCCAACGTCCTGACTTTC. The full variable domain, in which reference TRBV19 and TRBJ2-6 provide the parts outside the CDR3, is DGGITQSPKYLFRKEGQNVTLSCEQNLNHDAMYWYRQDPGQGLRLIYYSQIVNDFQKGDIAEGYSVSREKKESFPLTVTSAQKNPTAFYLCASSKAGTSGANVLTFGAGSRLTVL.

This clone was detected many times. J is TRBJ2-2 and V is TRBV7-3; D not certain. Per the germline V gene, CDR1 is SGHTA and CDR2 is FQGTGA. Deletions cut 5 bases from V and 2 bases from J, with 3 bases between. CDR3 length: 12 residues. The CDR3 reads CASSLNTGELFF. For the CDR3, the DNA is TGTGCCAGCAGCCTCAACACCGGGGAGCTGTTTTTT.

There are many counts of this clone. This chain links TRBV7-2 with TRBJ2-4; either TRBD1 or TRBD2 may fit D (5 bases each). This CDR3 region has 14 residues. Germline V lookup: CDR1 SGHTA, CDR2 FQGNSA. Trimming stripped 1 base from V and 4 bases from J, with 8 bases between. The CDR3 loop reads CASSLGGLKNIQYF. In DNA form, the CDR3 reads TGTGCCAGCAGCTTAGGGGGGTTGAAAAACATTCAGTACTTC. Based on the CDR3 plus reference TRBV7-2 and TRBJ2-4, the full variable domain is GAGVSQSPSNKVTEKGKDVELRCDPISGHTALYWYRQSLGQGLEFLIYFQGNSAPDKSGLPSDRFSAERTGGSVSTLTIQRTQQEDSAVYLCASSLGGLKNIQYFGAGTRLSVL.

This clone was detected many times. The chain recombines TRBV2 with TRBJ2-1, with 12 bases that match TRBD2. J was trimmed by 7 bases and V by 6 bases; bases with no gene match: 4. CDR3 length: 14 amino acids. Germline V gene sequence: CDR1 SNHLY, CDR2 FYNNEI. DNA of the CDR3: TGTGCCAGCAGCGGACTAGCGGGACGGAATGAGCAGTTCTTC. The encoded protein is CASSGLAGRNEQFF.

Many counts were recorded for this clone. The chain is built from TRBV11-3 and TRBJ2-1, with D unresolved. CDR3 length: 15 residues. Germline values: CDR1 SGHNT, CDR2 YENEEA. The ends were cut back, 4 bases at V and 1 base at J, with 11 bases in the middle. CDR3 loop: CASSWTDGSYNEQFF. The CDR3 DNA is TGTGCCAGCAGCTGGACGGACGGATCCTACAATGAGCAGTTCTTC. The whole variable domain, remainder taken from reference TRBV11-3 and TRBJ2-1, is EAGVVQSPRYKIIEKKQPVAFWCNPISGHNTLYWYLQNLGQGPELLIRYENEEAVDDSQLPKDRFSAERLKGVDSTLKIQPAELGDSAVYLCASSWTDGSYNEQFFGPGTRLTVL.

This clone has ten or more counts. V and J are TRBV18 and TRBJ2-7; 7 nucleotides line up with TRBD1. The CDR3 extends over 14 amino acids. CDR1 is KGHSH, CDR2 LQKENI, per germline. Unmatched junction bases numbered 3, after V lost 2 bases and J lost 2 bases. The CDR3 coding sequence is TGTGCCAGCTCACCAAACCAGGGGGCCTACGAGCAGTACGTC. Its protein is CASSPNQGAYEQYV.

This clone was seen many times. The chain joins TRBV5-1 to TRBJ1-1; perhaps TRBD1 as D (6 bases). V lost 4 bases, J lost 7 bases, and 17 bases lay in between. The CDR3 contains 14 residues. Per the germline V gene, CDR1 is SGHRS and CDR2 is YFSETQ. The CDR3 here is CASSLGTSPNEAFF. The CDR3 DNA reads as TGCGCCAGCAGCCTCGGGACATCGCCAAATGAAGCTTTCTTT.